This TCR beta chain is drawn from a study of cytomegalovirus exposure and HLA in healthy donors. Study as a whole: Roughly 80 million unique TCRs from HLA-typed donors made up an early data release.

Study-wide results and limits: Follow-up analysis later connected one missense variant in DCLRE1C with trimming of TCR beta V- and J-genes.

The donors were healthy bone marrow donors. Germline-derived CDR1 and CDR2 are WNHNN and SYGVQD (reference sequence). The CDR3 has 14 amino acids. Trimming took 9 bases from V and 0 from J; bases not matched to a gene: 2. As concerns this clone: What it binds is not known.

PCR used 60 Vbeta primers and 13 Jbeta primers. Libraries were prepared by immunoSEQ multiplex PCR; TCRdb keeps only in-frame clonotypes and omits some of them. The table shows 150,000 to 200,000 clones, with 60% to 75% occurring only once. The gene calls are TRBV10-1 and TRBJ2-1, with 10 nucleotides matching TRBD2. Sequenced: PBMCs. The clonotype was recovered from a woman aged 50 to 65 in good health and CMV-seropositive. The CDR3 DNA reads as TGCGCCAGTGAGCGGGGGGGCTCCTACAATGAGCAGTTCTTC. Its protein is CASERGGSYNEQFF.